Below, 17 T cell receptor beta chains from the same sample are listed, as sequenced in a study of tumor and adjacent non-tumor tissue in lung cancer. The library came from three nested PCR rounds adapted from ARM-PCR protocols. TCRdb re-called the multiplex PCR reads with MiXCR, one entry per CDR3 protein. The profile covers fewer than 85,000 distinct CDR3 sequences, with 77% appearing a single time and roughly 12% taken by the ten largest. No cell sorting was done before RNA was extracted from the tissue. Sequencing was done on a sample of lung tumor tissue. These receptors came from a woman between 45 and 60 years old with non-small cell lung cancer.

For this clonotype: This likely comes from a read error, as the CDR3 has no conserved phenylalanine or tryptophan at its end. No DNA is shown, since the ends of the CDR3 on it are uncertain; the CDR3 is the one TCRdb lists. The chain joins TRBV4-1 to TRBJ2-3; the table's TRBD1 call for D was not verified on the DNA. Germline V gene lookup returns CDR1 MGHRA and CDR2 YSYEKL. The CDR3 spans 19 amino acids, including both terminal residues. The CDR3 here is CASSQEEGDAEGSTDTHCY.

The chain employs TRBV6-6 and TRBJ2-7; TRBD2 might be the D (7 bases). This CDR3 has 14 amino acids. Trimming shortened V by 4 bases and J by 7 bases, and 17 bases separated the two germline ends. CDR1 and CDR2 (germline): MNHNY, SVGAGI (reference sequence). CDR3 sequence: CASSWGLGTKEQYF. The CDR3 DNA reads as TGTGCCAGCAGTTGGGGGCTCGGGACTAAAGAGCAGTACTTC.

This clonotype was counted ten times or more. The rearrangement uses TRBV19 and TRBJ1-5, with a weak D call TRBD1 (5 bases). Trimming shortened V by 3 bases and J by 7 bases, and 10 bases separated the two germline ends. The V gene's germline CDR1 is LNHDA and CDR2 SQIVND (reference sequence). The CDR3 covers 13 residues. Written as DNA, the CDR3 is TGTGCCAGTAGTATGGCAGGGCGACAGCCCCAGCATTTT. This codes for CASSMAGRQPQHF.

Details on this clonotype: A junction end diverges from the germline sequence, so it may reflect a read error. The chain's CDR3 is CASSQDREGYEQYF. The CDR3 DNA reads as TGCGCCAGTAGCCAAGACCGGGAGGGCTACGAGCAATACTTC. The chain combines TRBV4-1 with TRBJ2-7, with 8 bases that match TRBD2. From germline, CDR1 is MGHRA and CDR2 YSYEKL. This CDR3 has 14 residues.

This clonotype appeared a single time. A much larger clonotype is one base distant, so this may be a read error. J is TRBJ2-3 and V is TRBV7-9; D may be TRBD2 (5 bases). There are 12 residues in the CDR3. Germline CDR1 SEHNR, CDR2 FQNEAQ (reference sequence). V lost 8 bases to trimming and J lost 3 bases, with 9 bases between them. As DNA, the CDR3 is TGTGCCAGCGACTTAGCGACAGATACGCAGTATTTT. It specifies CASDLATDTQYF.

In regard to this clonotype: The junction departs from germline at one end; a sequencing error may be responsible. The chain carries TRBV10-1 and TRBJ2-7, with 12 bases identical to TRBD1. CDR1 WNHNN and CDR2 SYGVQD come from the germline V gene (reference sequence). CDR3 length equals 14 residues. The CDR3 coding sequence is TGCGCCAGCAGTGAGACCGGGACAGGGGGCGAGGAGTACTTT. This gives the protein CASSETGTGGEEYF.

The CDR3 loop reads CASSTTWVGGIQYF. The DNA for the CDR3 is TGTGCCAGCAGCACAACATGGGTAGGGGGCATTCAGTACTTC. J is TRBJ2-4 and V is TRBV11-3; possible D gene TRBD1, 6 bases. V was trimmed by 5 bases and J by 9 bases, leaving 17 bases between them. CDR3 length: 14 amino acids. The V gene's germline CDR1 is SGHNT and CDR2 YENEEA.

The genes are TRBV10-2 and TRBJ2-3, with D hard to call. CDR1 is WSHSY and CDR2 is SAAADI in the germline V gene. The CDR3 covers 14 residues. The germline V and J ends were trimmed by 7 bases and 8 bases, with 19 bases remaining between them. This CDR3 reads CASTPNNWLGTQYF. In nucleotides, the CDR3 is TGCGCCAGCACCCCAAATAACTGGCTGGGTACGCAGTATTTT.

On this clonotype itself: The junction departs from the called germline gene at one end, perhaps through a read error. CDR3 in amino acids: CASSPLARLYNELFF. CDR3 DNA sequence: TGTGCCAGCAGTCCACTAGCGAGACTCTACAATGAGCTGTTCTTC. The V and J genes are TRBV27 and TRBJ2-1; 7 bases are shared with TRBD2. From germline, CDR1 is MNHEY and CDR2 SMNVEV (reference sequence). The CDR3 length is 15 residues.

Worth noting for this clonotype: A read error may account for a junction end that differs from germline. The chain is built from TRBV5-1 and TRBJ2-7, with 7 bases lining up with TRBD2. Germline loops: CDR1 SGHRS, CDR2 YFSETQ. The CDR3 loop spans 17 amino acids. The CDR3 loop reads CASSPVRLGVRDYVQYF. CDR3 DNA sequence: TGTGCCAGCAGCCCGGTTAGACTGGGGGTTCGGGACTACGTGCAGTACTTC.

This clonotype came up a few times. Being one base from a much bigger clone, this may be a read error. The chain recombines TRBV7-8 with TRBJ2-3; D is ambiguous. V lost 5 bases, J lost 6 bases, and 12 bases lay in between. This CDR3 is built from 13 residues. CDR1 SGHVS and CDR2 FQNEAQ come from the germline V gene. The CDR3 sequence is CASSIRPRDTQYF. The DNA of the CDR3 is TGTGCCAGCAGCATAAGACCCAGGGATACGCAGTATTTT.

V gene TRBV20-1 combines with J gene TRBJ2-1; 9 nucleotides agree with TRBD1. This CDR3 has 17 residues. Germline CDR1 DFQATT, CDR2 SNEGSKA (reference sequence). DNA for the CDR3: TGCACTGCCCACCCGGGACAGGGCTCAGGGTTTCTTGGTGTGCAGTTCTTC. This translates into CTAHPGQGSGFLGVQFF.

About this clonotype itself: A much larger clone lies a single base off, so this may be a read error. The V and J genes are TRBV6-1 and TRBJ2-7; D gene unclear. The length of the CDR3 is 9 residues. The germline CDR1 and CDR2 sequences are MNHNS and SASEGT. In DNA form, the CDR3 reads TGTGCCAGCACCTACGGGCAGTACTTC. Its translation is CASTYGQYF.

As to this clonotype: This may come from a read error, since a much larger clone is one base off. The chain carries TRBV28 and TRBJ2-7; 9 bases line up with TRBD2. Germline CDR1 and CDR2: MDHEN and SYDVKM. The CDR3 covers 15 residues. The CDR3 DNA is TGTGTCAGCAGTTCAATTAGCGGGAGTTTGTACGAGCAGTACTTC. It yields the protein CVSSSISGSLYEQYF.

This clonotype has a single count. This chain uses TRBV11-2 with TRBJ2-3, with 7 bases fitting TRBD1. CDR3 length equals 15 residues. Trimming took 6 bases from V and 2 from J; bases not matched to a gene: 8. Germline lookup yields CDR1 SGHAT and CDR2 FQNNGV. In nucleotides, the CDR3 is TGTGCCAGCAGATTTGGGACAGAATACACAGATACGCAGTATTTT. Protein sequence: CASRFGTEYTDTQYF.

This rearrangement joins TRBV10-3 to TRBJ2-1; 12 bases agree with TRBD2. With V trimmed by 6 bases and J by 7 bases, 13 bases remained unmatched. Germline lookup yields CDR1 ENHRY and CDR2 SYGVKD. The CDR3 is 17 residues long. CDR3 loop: CAIRSRNLAGGPNEQFF. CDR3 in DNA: TGTGCCATCAGATCACGAAATCTAGCGGGAGGGCCAAATGAGCAGTTCTTC.

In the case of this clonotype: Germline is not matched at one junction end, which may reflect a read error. CDR3 region: CASSPFRARFQETQYF. CDR3 bases: TGTGCCAGCAGTCCTTTTCGGGCCAGGTTCCAAGAGACCCAATACTTC. The genes are TRBV6-5 and TRBJ2-5; D call uncertain. The CDR3 extends over 16 amino acids. Germline values: CDR1 MNHEY, CDR2 SVGAGI.